The next 29 T cell receptor beta chains were all read from a single sample in a study of shared T cell receptors in the human thymus. Clones were read by immunoSEQ multiplex PCR, and TCRdb kept only the in-frame ones, dropping some. Of under 850,000 clones listed, approximately 90% are singletons. This same sample was also taken into another study, of human thymus T cells.

Specimen: thymocytes. These receptors were taken from a boy younger than two with a congenital heart defect.

J is TRBJ2-4 and V is TRBV28; possibly TRBD1 for D (6 bases). The V end was cut by 5 bases, the J end by 4 bases, with 15 bases between. The CDR3 has 15 amino acids. CDR1 is MDHEN, CDR2 SYDVKM, per germline. In DNA form, the CDR3 reads TGTGCCAGCAGTCGGACAGCCCCAGAAAAAAACATTCAGTACTTC. Protein product: CASSRTAPEKNIQYF. The variable domain in full, completed from reference TRBV28 and TRBJ2-4, reads DVKVTQSSRYLVKRTGEKVFLECVQDMDHENMFWYRQDPGLGLRLIYFSYDVKMKEKGDIPEGYSVSREKKERFSLILESASTNQTSMYLCASSRTAPEKNIQYFGAGTRLSVL.

This clone showed up just a few times. The CDR3 coding sequence is TGTGCCAGCAGTGAAGGAGCTGCCGAAATGAACACTGAAGCTTTCTTT. It specifies CASSEGAAEMNTEAFF. This chain links TRBV25-1 with TRBJ1-1, with D hard to call. The germline V gene encodes CDR1 MGHDK and CDR2 SYGVNS. The CDR3 contains 16 residues. Trimming shortened V by 2 bases and J by 0 bases, and 13 bases separated the two germline ends.

The genes are TRBV6-5 and TRBJ1-1; D is possibly TRBD1 (5 bases). CDR1 is MNHEY, CDR2 SVGAGI, per germline. Trimming took off 3 bases at V and 10 bases at J, with 18 bases between the two ends. This CDR3 spans 14 amino acids. CDR3 nucleotides: TGTGCCAGCAGTTATCTCCCGGGGACGGAGGGAGCTTTCTTT. Its protein product is CASSYLPGTEGAFF.

The rearrangement links TRBV27 to TRBJ1-5; tentative D call: TRBD1 (5 bases). The V end was cut by 2 bases, the J end by 2 bases, with 10 bases between. This CDR3 is 15 amino acids long. Germline V gene lookup returns CDR1 MNHEY and CDR2 SMNVEV (reference sequence). The CDR3 reads CASSLGPRGNQPQHF. CDR3 coding DNA: TGTGCCAGCAGTTTAGGCCCCAGGGGCAATCAGCCCCAGCATTTT.

The genes are TRBV19 and TRBJ2-7; the D gene is possibly TRBD1 (6 bases). Germline values: CDR1 LNHDA, CDR2 SQIVND (reference sequence). V was clipped by 4 bases and J by 1 base, with 11 bases between them. The CDR3 totals 14 residues. This chain's CDR3 is CASSTRTDSYEQYF. The CDR3 nucleotides read TGTGCCAGTAGTACAAGGACAGATTCCTACGAGCAGTACTTC.

The chain carries TRBV20-1 and TRBJ2-5, with a weak D call TRBD2 (6 bases). Trimming removed 2 bases from V and 10 bases from J, with 8 bases in between. The CDR3 has 10 amino acids. Germline V gene sequence: CDR1 DFQATT, CDR2 SNEGSKA (reference sequence). The CDR3 region has the DNA TGCAGTGCTAGAAGGGAGGACCAGTACTTC. Its translation: CSARREDQYF.

The genes are TRBV6-4 and TRBJ2-3, with D tentatively TRBD2 (5 bases). Per the germline V gene, CDR1 is MRHNA and CDR2 is SNTAGT. Between the trimmed V and J ends, which lost 3 bases and 5 bases, there was a span of 12 bases. The CDR3 extends over 14 amino acids. The CDR3 sequence is CASSDGGFRDTQYF. CDR3 sequence (DNA): TGTGCCAGCAGTGATGGCGGGTTTAGAGATACGCAGTATTTT.

The chain is built from TRBV5-4 and TRBJ1-4; D may be TRBD1 (5 bases). In germline, CDR1 is SGHNT, CDR2 YYREEE (reference sequence). V was cut by 4 bases and J by 3 bases, with 22 bases left in between. This CDR3 has 18 residues. DNA for the CDR3: TGTGCCAGCAGCCAAGGGGCAGGCCCGGTGGTTGCTAATGAAAAACTGTTTTTT. Amino acid sequence: CASSQGAGPVVANEKLFF.

The chain links TRBV30 to TRBJ2-2; 12 bases align to TRBD1. V lost 1 base and J lost 6; bases outside the gene matches: 6. The CDR3 sequence is 16 residues long. The germline V gene has CDR1 GTSNPN and CDR2 SVGIG (reference sequence). CDR3 region: CAWSGGTGGAPGELFF. The CDR3 DNA reads as TGTGCCTGGAGTGGGGGGACAGGGGGCGCCCCCGGGGAGCTGTTTTTT.

This sequence joins TRBV11-3 and TRBJ2-3, with D hard to call. The germline V gene has CDR1 SGHNT and CDR2 YENEEA. Trimming took off 0 bases at V and 4 bases at J, with 8 bases between the two ends. This CDR3 is built from 14 residues. The CDR3 nucleotides are TGTGCCAGCAGCTTAGATCGTCTATCAGATACGCAGTATTTT. It yields the protein CASSLDRLSDTQYF.

A few counts support this clone. The J gene is TRBJ1-4, the V gene TRBV14, with D uncertain. The V gene lost 4 bases and the J gene lost 5 bases, with 11 bases spanning the gap. Germline CDR1 reads SGHDN; CDR2 reads FVKESK. The CDR3 runs to 14 residues. In nucleotides, the CDR3 is TGTGCCAGCAGCCCCCGGGAACCGAATGAAAAACTGTTTTTT. It yields the protein CASSPREPNEKLFF.

The V gene is TRBV29-1, the J gene TRBJ2-7, with TRBD2 matching 7 bases. The CDR3 spans 12 residues. The germline gives CDR1 SQVTM, CDR2 ANQGSEA. V dropped 6 bases and J dropped 2; count of bases not matched to a gene: 4. Here the CDR3 reads CSVNTSAYEQYF. The DNA of the CDR3 is TGCAGCGTCAACACTAGCGCCTACGAGCAGTACTTC.

The chain has TRBV4-3 and TRBJ2-7; 8 positions match TRBD2. Per the germline V gene, CDR1 is LGHNA and CDR2 is YSLEER. Trimming removed 0 bases from V and 4 bases from J; junction bases left unmatched: 5. The CDR3 covers 15 residues. The DNA of the CDR3 is TGCGCCAGCAGCCAAGATCGGGGGACTAGATACGAGCAGTACTTC. Its translation is CASSQDRGTRYEQYF.

This chain uses TRBV11-3 with TRBJ1-2; 9 bases are a match to TRBD1. CDR3 length equals 20 residues. Germline V gene sequence: CDR1 SGHNT, CDR2 YENEEA. Trimming took 0 bases from V and 2 from J; bases not matched to a gene: 16. For the CDR3, the DNA is TGTGCCAGCAGCTTAGATGGACTTGGGGGACAGGGCATACCGAACTATGGCTACACCTTC. Encoded protein: CASSLDGLGGQGIPNYGYTF.

The chain couples TRBV7-2 to TRBJ2-7; a weak D match, TRBD2 (5 bases). V was shortened by 4 bases and J by 4 bases, with 14 bases between the two germline ends. Germline V lookup: CDR1 SGHTA, CDR2 FQGNSA. This CDR3 has 14 amino acids. The chain's CDR3 is CASSWPRRRYEQYF. The CDR3 DNA sequence: TGTGCCAGCAGCTGGCCCCGGAGGCGGTACGAGCAGTACTTC.

This chain uses TRBV10-1 with TRBJ2-3, with D possibly matching TRBD1 (7 bases). CDR3 length: 16 residues. The germline gives CDR1 WNHNN, CDR2 SYGVQD (reference sequence). V dropped 5 bases and J dropped 1 base, with 16 bases sitting between them. CDR3 DNA sequence: TGCGCCAGCAGTCTACCAGGGGGGATCGGCACAGATACGCAGTATTTT. This codes for CASSLPGGIGTDTQYF.

The sample holds one count of this clone. The J gene is TRBJ1-1, the V gene TRBV9, with D hard to call. The CDR3 sequence is 16 residues long. Trimming took 0 bases from V and 1 from J, leaving 13 bases between them. Germline lookup yields CDR1 SGDLS and CDR2 YYNGEE. The CDR3 DNA is TGTGCCAGCAGCGTAGGTTTTGGGAGGACGAACACTGAAGCTTTCTTT. This gives the protein CASSVGFGRTNTEAFF.

The CDR3 sequence is CASIPDSRQETQYF. DNA for the CDR3: TGTGCCAGCATCCCAGACAGTCGCCAAGAGACCCAGTACTTC. The chain carries TRBV11-3 and TRBJ2-5; a weak D match, TRBD1 (5 bases). The CDR3 runs to 14 residues. Trimming shortened V by 7 bases and J by 1 base, and 13 bases separated the two germline ends. CDR1 and CDR2 (germline): SGHNT, YENEEA. Based on the CDR3 plus reference TRBV11-3 and TRBJ2-5, the full variable domain is EAGVVQSPRYKIIEKKQPVAFWCNPISGHNTLYWYLQNLGQGPELLIRYENEEAVDDSQLPKDRFSAERLKGVDSTLKIQPAELGDSAVYLCASIPDSRQETQYFGPGTRLLVL.

This clone was detected only a few times. This chain connects TRBV19 to TRBJ2-1; TRBD1 agrees at 7 bases. V gave up 4 bases and J gave up 7 bases; unmatched junction bases: 7. The CDR3 contains 14 residues. The germline CDR1 and CDR2 sequences are LNHDA and SQIVND (reference sequence). The chain's CDR3 is CASSSRGLGNEQFF. CDR3 coding DNA: TGTGCCAGTAGTAGTAGGGGGCTGGGGAATGAGCAGTTCTTC.

The rearrangement links TRBV15 to TRBJ2-1; 12 bases line up with TRBD2. V was clipped by 0 bases and J by 9 bases; unmatched bases: 12. Germline V CDR1 and CDR2: LNHNV, YYDKDF (reference sequence). The CDR3 runs 18 residues. CDR3 amino acids: CATSRDLRLAGGEGEQFF. CDR3 nucleotides: TGTGCCACCAGCAGAGATCTGCGGCTAGCGGGAGGGGAGGGTGAGCAGTTCTTC.

CDR3 amino acids: CASSPYRDGGTGGANVLTF. The CDR3 DNA reads TGTGCCAGCAGCCCCTACCGGGACGGGGGGACGGGTGGGGCCAACGTCCTGACTTTC. The genes are TRBV7-9 and TRBJ2-6; 7 bases are a match to TRBD2. This CDR3 is 19 amino acids long. The trim removed 5 bases at V and 3 bases at J, leaving 16 bases unmatched. The germline V gene encodes CDR1 SEHNR and CDR2 FQNEAQ (reference sequence).

This chain connects TRBV27 to TRBJ1-1; D is ambiguous. The CDR3 is 14 residues long. V lost 6 bases and J lost 0, with 11 bases in between. Germline CDR1 is MNHEY and CDR2 is SMNVEV (reference sequence). CDR3 coding DNA: TGTGCCAGCAGCCGAGGCCCCTTGAACACTGAAGCTTTCTTT. It encodes CASSRGPLNTEAFF.

In regard to this clone: Other nucleotide sequences from this sample produce the same CDR3. The rearrangement links TRBV27 to TRBJ1-2, with 9 nucleotides matching TRBD1. The trim removed 5 bases at V and 4 bases at J, leaving 5 bases unmatched. The CDR3 covers 14 residues. Germline lookup yields CDR1 MNHEY and CDR2 SMNVEV (reference sequence). The CDR3 DNA reads TGTGCCAGCAGTCCACAGGGGGCGGGCTATGGCTACACCTTC. It translates to CASSPQGAGYGYTF.

The chain has TRBV6-1 and TRBJ2-5; 9 bases are shared with TRBD1. Germline V gives CDR1 MNHNS, CDR2 SASEGT. The V segment lost 7 bases and the J segment 5 bases; nucleotides outside the gene matches: 8. The CDR3 covers 14 residues. The DNA of the CDR3 is TGTGCCAGCACCGGACAGGGGAAGGGGGAGACCCAGTACTTC. Its protein is CASTGQGKGETQYF.

V and J are TRBV7-2 and TRBJ2-7; 11 nucleotides match TRBD2. Germline-derived CDR1 and CDR2 are SGHTA and FQGNSA. Unmatched junction bases numbered 7, after V lost 5 bases and J lost 4 bases. The CDR3 loop spans 15 amino acids. CDR3 amino acids: CASSPRTSGLYEQYF. CDR3 coding DNA: TGTGCCAGCAGCCCCCGGACTAGCGGGCTGTACGAGCAGTACTTC.

V and J are TRBV11-3 and TRBJ2-7, with D unresolved. CDR1 and CDR2 from the germline V gene are SGHNT and YENEEA. This CDR3 has 15 amino acids. The V end was cut by 4 bases, the J end by 2 bases, with 15 bases between. CDR3 nucleotides: TGTGCCAGCAGCTCCGCCGACAACCAACCCTACGAGCAGTACTTC. Translated, it gives CASSSADNQPYEQYF.

The chain couples TRBV5-4 to TRBJ1-1; 7 positions agree with TRBD1. CDR3 length: 14 amino acids. V shed 1 base, J shed 6 bases, and the junction held 6 bases outside the gene matches. Germline CDR1 is SGHNT and CDR2 is YYREEE (reference sequence). Here the CDR3 reads CASSLSGQGAEAFF. As DNA, the CDR3 is TGTGCCAGCAGCTTGAGTGGTCAGGGGGCTGAAGCTTTCTTT.

The chain couples TRBV11-3 to TRBJ2-7; the D is unclear. This CDR3 is 14 amino acids long. Trimming took 1 base from V and 3 from J, leaving 10 bases between them. Germline CDR1 and CDR2: SGHNT and YENEEA. CDR3 protein: CASSLGCSDYEQYF. CDR3 sequence (DNA): TGTGCCAGCAGCTTAGGGTGTAGTGACTACGAGCAGTACTTC.

Only a few counts were recorded for this clone. V usage is TRBV6-6 and J usage is TRBJ2-3; no firm D call. V was trimmed by 5 bases and J by 2 bases, leaving 11 bases between them. The CDR3 is made up of 14 amino acids. CDR1 MNHNY and CDR2 SVGAGI come from the germline V gene (reference sequence). Here the CDR3 DNA reads TGTGCCAGCAGTGCGGAACTAATCACAGATACGCAGTATTTT. This codes for CASSAELITDTQYF.